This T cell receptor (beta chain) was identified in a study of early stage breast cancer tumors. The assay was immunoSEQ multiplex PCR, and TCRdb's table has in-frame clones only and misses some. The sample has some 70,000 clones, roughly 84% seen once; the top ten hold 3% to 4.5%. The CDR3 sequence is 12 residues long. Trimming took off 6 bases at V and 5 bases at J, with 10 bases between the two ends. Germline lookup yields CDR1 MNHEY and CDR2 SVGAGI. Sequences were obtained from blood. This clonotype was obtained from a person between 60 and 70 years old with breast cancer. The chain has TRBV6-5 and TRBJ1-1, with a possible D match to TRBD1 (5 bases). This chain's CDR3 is CASRTVRTEAFF. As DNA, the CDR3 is TGTGCCAGCAGGACAGTCCGGACTGAAGCTTTCTTT.